These 10 T cell receptor beta chains were sequenced from one sample in a study of blood T cells in healthy people across ages. Primers used in a second PCR of roughly 6 to 11 cycles were a sample-barcoded 5' primer and a J-beta primer mix. TCRdb reprocessed the 5' RACE reads with MiXCR, giving one entry per CDR3 protein. The data contain around 1.7 million distinct CDR3 sequences, 28% of them singletons. Sequencing was performed on blood. All receptors derive from a woman aged 25 to 39 in good health.

The gene calls are TRBV20-1 and TRBJ2-5; D assignment may be TRBD1 or TRBD2 (5 bases each). Germline assignment: CDR1 DFQATT and CDR2 SNEGSKA (reference sequence). Trimming removed 0 bases from V and 4 bases from J, with 21 bases in between. The CDR3 consists of 17 residues. The CDR3 sequence: CSARDLVRGEGPETQYF. CDR3 in DNA: TGCAGTGCTAGAGATTTGGTCCGGGGCGAAGGTCCAGAGACCCAGTACTTC.

The sample holds a few counts of this clonotype. The chain carries TRBV5-1 and TRBJ2-7; possibly TRBD1 for D (7 bases). Trimming left V 0 bases short and J 7 bases short, with 11 bases between. Germline CDR1 reads SGHRS; CDR2 reads YFSETQ. The CDR3 length is 13 residues. CDR3 DNA sequence: TGCGCCAGCAGCTTGGCCCCAGGGGGGGAGCAGTACTTC. Residues: CASSLAPGGEQYF.

This clonotype was detected ten times or more. The V gene is TRBV15, the J gene TRBJ2-7; 8 bases line up with TRBD1. The CDR3 totals 15 residues. V was pared by 0 bases and J by 3 bases, with 4 bases of the junction left unmatched. Per germline, CDR1 LNHNV and CDR2 YYDKDF (reference sequence). The CDR3 DNA reads as TGTGCCACCAGCAGAGATCGGACAGGGAGCTACGAGCAGTACTTC. Translation: CATSRDRTGSYEQYF.

A remark on this clonotype: This may be a read error, as it is one base from a much larger clone. This chain links TRBV24-1 with TRBJ2-1; no definite D call. Trimming took off 4 bases at V and 4 bases at J, with 13 bases between the two ends. The CDR3 has 15 residues. Germline CDR1 reads KGHDR; CDR2 reads SFDVKD. This chain's CDR3 is CATSEGRRRYNEQFF. The CDR3 nucleotides read TGTGCCACCAGTGAAGGACGGAGAAGATACAATGAGCAGTTCTTC.

In this sample, this clonotype turned up many times. The chain couples TRBV10-3 to TRBJ2-7; D may be TRBD1 (5 bases). CDR1 and CDR2 (germline): ENHRY, SYGVKD. V was pared by 6 bases and J by 4 bases, with 13 bases between. The CDR3 covers 13 residues. CDR3 loop: CAIRSAGWYEQYF. The DNA for the CDR3 is TGTGCCATCAGGTCGGCAGGGTGGTACGAGCAGTACTTC.

As regards this clonotype: At one boundary the junction diverges from the germline segment, which might be a read error. This chain connects TRBV6-6 to TRBJ2-3, with a weak D call TRBD1 (6 bases). From germline, CDR1 is MNHNY and CDR2 SVGAGI (reference sequence). There are 11 residues in the CDR3. CDR3 sequence: CASMWTDTQYF. The CDR3 DNA reads as TGTGCCAGCATGTGGACAGATACACAGTATTTT.

This clonotype was picked up a small number of times. CDR3 sequence: CASSGAGRSYNEQFF. As DNA, the CDR3 is TGTGCCAGCAGTGGGGCGGGGCGCTCCTACAATGAGCAGTTCTTC. This chain connects TRBV7-9 to TRBJ2-1, with D possibly being TRBD2 (6 bases). This CDR3 has 15 residues. Trimming removed 6 bases at V and 0 bases at J, with 12 bases between. Germline V CDR1 and CDR2: SEHNR, FQNEAQ (reference sequence).

This clonotype has a handful of counts. In DNA form, the CDR3 reads TGCAGCGTTGAAGCGGCACCGGGGGACTATGGCTACACCTTC. It yields the protein CSVEAAPGDYGYTF. This sequence joins TRBV29-1 and TRBJ1-2, with D perhaps matching TRBD1 (5 bases). V was cut by 1 base and J by 3 bases, with 12 bases left in between. The CDR3 sequence is 14 residues long. Germline lookup yields CDR1 SQVTM and CDR2 ANQGSEA.

This clonotype was recorded many times. The V and J genes are TRBV29-1 and TRBJ2-1; either TRBD1 or TRBD2 may fit D (5 bases each). Per the germline V gene, CDR1 is SQVTM and CDR2 is ANQGSEA. The CDR3 sequence is 11 residues long. Trimming took 4 bases from V and 12 from J, leaving 13 bases between them. CDR3 sequence reads: CSVGTGTRQFF. CDR3 bases: TGCAGCGTTGGAACCGGGACCAGGCAGTTCTTC.

V usage is TRBV12-3 or TRBV12-4 and J usage is TRBJ1-6; weak D call: TRBD1 (5 bases). The germline V and J ends were trimmed by 1 base and 9 bases, with 16 bases remaining between them. This CDR3 has 16 residues. The CDR3 DNA reads as TGTGCCAGCAGTTTAGGGGCCGGGACTCTTCGTTCACCCCTCCACTTT. Residues: CASSLGAGTLRSPLHF.